This T cell receptor beta chain is drawn from a study of post-analysis software for immune sequencing data. This clonotype was observed once. Its cognate antigen is unknown. The CDR3 length is 14 residues. CDR1 and CDR2 (germline): DFQATT, SNEGSKA (reference sequence). Trimming stripped 5 bases from V and 2 bases from J, with 13 bases between. Study-wide results and caveats: Included in a set of five TRBV segments more frequent in patients than controls were TRBV5-6, TRBV5-1 and TRBV20-1.

Unique molecular identifiers were present in the TCR beta cDNA libraries. TCRdb analysed the PCR reads with MiXCR anew, one entry per CDR3 protein. The sample includes a few hundred thousand distinct CDR3 sequences, about a third of them seen just once. The chain links TRBV20-1 to TRBJ1-5, with unresolved D. This clonotype was obtained from a girl between 10 and 17 years old with multiple sclerosis. Sequencing input: blood. The CDR3 sequence is CSAAKGEGNQPQHF. The CDR3 coding sequence is TGCAGTGCTGCAAAGGGTGAGGGCAATCAGCCCCAGCATTTT.